The sequence of this T cell receptor beta chain was determined in a study of cytomegalovirus exposure and HLA in healthy donors (dated by TCRdb to 2017 to 2019). About the full investigation: A later analysis indicated that the 120 or so validation repertoires were generated on the platform also employed for the 666 repertoires of the first cohort. Besides the first cohort of more than 650 subjects, a separate validation cohort made up of some 110 different subjects was used. To predict cytomegalovirus infection status, the study combined high-throughput TCR immunosequencing, statistical association of individual TCRs with disease status, and machine learning. The study aimed to test whether signatures of past pathogen exposure could be identified by cataloging public T cell receptors. Paper-wide results and their limitations: In vitro tests confirmed that a few of the cytomegalovirus-associated TCR beta chains recognize cytomegalovirus antigens. All 110 or so repertoires were used to score co-occurrence in the validation cohort in a later analysis, because that analysis had no HLA typing for the cohort. The authors suggested that the approach could potentially be extended to other disease states and immunological phenotypes. Across donors, most TCR sequences were observed very rarely, whereas some public TCRs were present in many individuals. Subsequent analysis determined that TCRs grouped into clusters in the first cohort also showed a tendency toward co-occurrence across the approximately 120 validation repertoires, and 85% to 95% of cluster scores exceeded 0. In both the original and validation cohorts, the classifier was reported to diagnose cytomegalovirus status with high specificity and sensitivity. In the study, roughly 160 TCR beta chains were listed as associated with cytomegalovirus.

Regarding this clone: Its binding antigen is unknown. Base qualities are not provided; no much larger clone lies one nucleotide away.

Library preparation used the immunoSEQ multiplex PCR assay. As for the authors' bioinformatics: A statistical classification framework was built to diagnose cytomegalovirus status from the catalog of TCR beta chain sequences. The source is immuneACCESS, and TCRdb retained only in-frame sequences with V and J called. Part of the clones is not carried over; for the studies checked, unresolved V genes explain less than half of this, and the remainder is unexplained. V and J calls and clone size follow that table, whereas D and trimming were derived from the DNA. This sample lists some 250,000 clones; 90% were detected once. Jointly, the top ten make up under 0.45% of the sample. In the germline V gene (reference sequence), CDR1 corresponds to LNHNV and CDR2 to YYDKDF. From the cysteine through the phenylalanine, the CDR3 covers 14 amino acids. Only the CDR3 DNA stays, 42 bases, in frame from base 1. V ends up 5 bases short and J 3 bases short, with an unmatched junction base count of 6.

Separate from the roughly 630-subject first cohort, the validation cohort of 90 to 150 subjects was the group to which the donors belonged. Recombination joined TRBV15 with TRBJ1-2, and 7 bases in between align with TRBD1. This receptor was obtained from a woman younger than 35 in good health and CMV-seronegative. The sample consisted of PBMCs. The CDR3 sequence is CATSGGTGDYGYTF. The bases read TGTGCCACCAGCGGAGGAACAGGGGACTATGGCTACACCTTC.